This T cell receptor (beta chain) is from a study of cytomegalovirus exposure and HLA in healthy donors. In the PCR, 60 Vbeta and 13 Jbeta primers were used. Some clones are missing from TCRdb's copy, which holds only in-frame ones; the method was immunoSEQ multiplex PCR. The table shows some 120,000 clones, with roughly 78% occurring only once. CDR3 length: 14 residues. V was shortened by 0 bases and J by 6 bases, with 12 bases between the two germline ends. Germline values: CDR1 LGHNA, CDR2 YSLEER. Sequencing was done on a sample of PBMCs. The J gene is TRBJ2-7, the V gene TRBV4-3, with unresolved D. The clonotype comes from a male donor in good health and CMV-seronegative. The CDR3 DNA is TGCGCCAGCAGCCAAGAGGTAGTGGTTTCCGAGCAGTACTTC. As protein: CASSQEVVVSEQYF.